This T cell receptor beta chain was identified in a study of blood T cells in healthy people across ages. The use of a sample-barcoded 5' primer and a J-beta primer mix characterized a second PCR of roughly 7 to 11 cycles. TCRdb itself ran the 5' RACE reads through MiXCR, one entry per CDR3 protein. The data show fewer than 2 million distinct CDR3 sequences, roughly 43% seen once. This CDR3 is built from 15 residues. Trimming cost V 5 bases and J 4 bases; bases outside gene matches: 10. The germline V gene encodes CDR1 SEHNR and CDR2 FQNEAQ (reference sequence). This clonotype originated in a human donor in good health. V usage is TRBV7-9 and J usage is TRBJ1-2; 7 positions match TRBD1. The sequencing input was blood. The CDR3 nucleotides are TGTGCCAGCAGCGGCCCCCACAGGGGTAGCTATGGCTACACCTTC. Its protein is CASSGPHRGSYGYTF.